This T cell receptor beta chain was sequenced in a study of cytomegalovirus exposure and HLA in healthy donors. Study results and caveats: The authors later found most CMV-associated TCR beta chains appeared HLA-restricted.

CDR1 GTSNPN and CDR2 SVGIG come from the germline V gene (reference sequence). Trimming removed 6 bases from V and 0 bases from J, with 14 bases in between. This CDR3 has 14 amino acids. It was with 60 Vbeta and 13 Jbeta primers that the PCR ran. The assay was immunoSEQ multiplex PCR, and TCRdb's table has in-frame clones only and misses some. Of roughly 150,000 clones detected, roughly 80% appear once; the ten largest clones hold 4.3%. On this clone: Antigen: not known.

Input material: PBMCs. The chain joins TRBV30 to TRBJ1-1; no clear D gene. The receptor was isolated from a woman aged 40-49 years in good health and CMV-seropositive. The CDR3 nucleotides read TGTGCCTGCACGACTCGGTTTATGAACACTGAAGCTTTCTTT. Protein: CACTTRFMNTEAFF.